The rows below give T cell receptor beta chains drawn from one sample of a study of technical replicates of blood from a few donors. Profiling relied on immunoSEQ multiplex PCR, and the TCRdb table lists in-frame clones only, not all of them. Of 70,000 to 95,000 clones in the sample, approximately 96% were seen once. The sample consisted of T cells isolated from PBMCs. These TCRs come from a human donor in good health. CDR3s include the opening cysteine and the closing phenylalanine or tryptophan. The order of the fields is D gene, V gene, J gene, clone size, CDR3 DNA, CDR3 protein. A D gene is named only where the DNA matches it firmly. Only part of the rows carry a size: once, few, many, or a class if the clone is expanded.

D: TRBD1; V: TRBV7-2; J: TRBJ1-3; size: once; DNA: TGTGCCAGCAGCCCACGGGACAGGGCTGACACCATATATTTT; CDR3: CASSPRDRADTIYF
D: TRBD1; V: TRBV6-5; J: TRBJ1-5; size: -; DNA: TGTGCCAGCCAGAGACAGGGGGCTAATCAGCCCCAGCATTTT; CDR3: CASQRQGANQPQHF
D: TRBD1; V: TRBV2; J: TRBJ2-7; size: -; DNA: TGTGCCAGCAGTAGGGGACAGAGGGTCGAGCAGTACTTC; CDR3: CASSRGQRVEQYF
D: TRBD2; V: TRBV6-4; J: TRBJ2-1; size: -; DNA: TGTGCCAGCAACGGGTTCGTTAGCGGGAGTAAGTACAATGAGCAGTTCTTC; CDR3: CASNGFVSGSKYNEQFF
D: -; V: TRBV7-6; J: TRBJ1-1; size: -; DNA: TGTGCCAGCAGCTTAGTGCGGGGGACGGCTGAAGCTTTCTTT; CDR3: CASSLVRGTAEAFF
D: -; V: TRBV4-2; J: TRBJ1-2; size: -; DNA: TGTGCCAGCAGCCAAGATATGAGCTATGGCTACACCTTC; CDR3: CASSQDMSYGYTF
D: -; V: TRBV4-1; J: TRBJ2-5; size: -; DNA: TGCGCCAGCAGCCACCTTTTCGAGACCCAGTACTTC; CDR3: CASSHLFETQYF
D: TRBD2; V: TRBV10-3; J: TRBJ2-2; size: -; DNA: TGTGCCATCAGTACCGGACTAGCGGGGAACACCGGGGAGCTGTTTTTT; CDR3: CAISTGLAGNTGELFF
D: -; V: TRBV5-1; J: TRBJ1-2; size: -; DNA: TGCGCCAGCACCCTGGGCCTGTTCTATGGCTACACCTTC; CDR3: CASTLGLFYGYTF
D: -; V: TRBV29-1; J: TRBJ2-1; size: -; DNA: TGCAGCGTTTTCGCGGGTTCCTACAATGAGCAGTTCTTC; CDR3: CSVFAGSYNEQFF
D: -; V: TRBV4-2; J: TRBJ2-1; size: -; DNA: TGTGCCAGCAGCCAAGATCCCGGACAGACTGTCGGCGGGAATGAGCAGTTCTTC; CDR3: CASSQDPGQTVGGNEQFF
D: -; V: TRBV11-2; J: TRBJ1-4; size: -; DNA: TGTGCCAGCAGCTTAGGGCTTACTAATGAAAAACTGTTTTTT; CDR3: CASSLGLTNEKLFF
D: -; V: TRBV6-5; J: TRBJ1-4; size: -; DNA: TGTGCCAGCAGACCCGCGGGGCTGGGCGAAAAACTGTTTTTT; CDR3: CASRPAGLGEKLFF
D: TRBD2; V: TRBV2; J: TRBJ2-3; size: -; DNA: TGTGCCAGCAGGGGGGGACTAGTATCAGATACGCAGTATTTT; CDR3: CASRGGLVSDTQYF
D: TRBD1; V: TRBV29-1; J: TRBJ1-1; size: -; DNA: TGCAGCGTTGATACTACAGGGGCCCTGAACACTGAAGCTTTCTTT; CDR3: CSVDTTGALNTEAFF
D: TRBD2; V: TRBV4-2; J: TRBJ2-1; size: -; DNA: TGTGCCAGCAGCCAAGGGTTAGCGGGAGAAGATGAGCAGTTCTTC; CDR3: CASSQGLAGEDEQFF
D: TRBD1; V: TRBV11-2; J: TRBJ1-4; size: -; DNA: TGTGCCAGCAGCTTAGGGGGACAGTGGGAAAAACTGTTTTTT; CDR3: CASSLGGQWEKLFF